Listed below are T cell receptor beta chains from one sample, sequenced in a study of response to subunit inactivated influenza vaccine. Via MiXCR, TCRdb re-called the RT-PCR reads, giving one row per CDR3 protein. Of some 300,000 distinct CDR3 sequences listed, roughly 20% are singletons. This sample comprised PBMCs from blood, obtained approximately 20 months after vaccination. These TCRs come from a man in his fifties or sixties who received an inactivated influenza vaccine. Both conserved end residues are trimmed from each CDR3. Fields, in order: V gene, J gene, D gene, CDR3 protein. D genes are given only for firm matches.

V gene: TRBV7-2; J gene: TRBJ2-3; D gene: .; CDR3 protein: ASSSNQGGTQY
V gene: TRBV7-9; J gene: TRBJ1-6; D gene: .; CDR3 protein: ASSLGVMASSSPLH
V gene: TRBV12-3/TRBV12-4; J gene: TRBJ2-2; D gene: TRBD2; CDR3 protein: ASSFGGGGGTGELL
V gene: TRBV28; J gene: TRBJ1-2; D gene: .; CDR3 protein: ASSGASPTNYGYT
V gene: TRBV28; J gene: TRBJ2-5; D gene: .; CDR3 protein: ASSFLAGSVSETQY
V gene: TRBV10-3; J gene: TRBJ1-3; D gene: .; CDR3 protein: AMSTVSGNTIY
V gene: TRBV4-3; J gene: TRBJ1-2; D gene: TRBD1; CDR3 protein: ASSQDRTGFRSYT
V gene: TRBV29-1; J gene: TRBJ2-5; D gene: .; CDR3 protein: SATPPGRETQY
V gene: TRBV7-3; J gene: TRBJ2-1; D gene: TRBD2; CDR3 protein: ASSLTSGTVNEQF
V gene: TRBV20-1; J gene: TRBJ1-6; D gene: .; CDR3 protein: SARGLSGFGSPLH
V gene: TRBV4-3; J gene: TRBJ1-2; D gene: .; CDR3 protein: ASSQDTHRNYGYT
V gene: TRBV12-3/TRBV12-4; J gene: TRBJ1-1; D gene: .; CDR3 protein: ASSFHYRGEAF
V gene: TRBV19; J gene: TRBJ2-5; D gene: .; CDR3 protein: ASSIRGETQY
V gene: TRBV4-2; J gene: TRBJ2-7; D gene: TRBD2; CDR3 protein: ASSQDLVAGPHEQY
V gene: TRBV11-2; J gene: TRBJ2-1; D gene: TRBD2; CDR3 protein: ASSFLVAGVAYNEQF
V gene: TRBV4-3; J gene: TRBJ2-3; D gene: .; CDR3 protein: ASSQDLATDTQY
V gene: TRBV10-3; J gene: TRBJ1-4; D gene: .; CDR3 protein: AISESLAGVEPRKLF
V gene: TRBV30; J gene: TRBJ1-3; D gene: .; CDR3 protein: AWSRVGNTIY
V gene: TRBV4-3; J gene: TRBJ1-1; D gene: TRBD1; CDR3 protein: ASSQETPGQGARRAEAF
V gene: TRBV7-8; J gene: TRBJ2-5; D gene: .; CDR3 protein: ASSFLFGQETQY
V gene: TRBV6-1; J gene: TRBJ2-1; D gene: TRBD2; CDR3 protein: ASRPAGGNEQF
V gene: TRBV19; J gene: TRBJ1-6; D gene: TRBD1; CDR3 protein: ASSAGWTGGNNSPLH
V gene: TRBV15; J gene: TRBJ1-1; D gene: .; CDR3 protein: ATSRPMVTEAF
V gene: TRBV5-1; J gene: TRBJ2-1; D gene: .; CDR3 protein: ASSLVGQTYNEQF
V gene: TRBV10-3; J gene: TRBJ1-5; D gene: .; CDR3 protein: AISETQGQPQH
V gene: TRBV4-3; J gene: TRBJ2-7; D gene: TRBD2; CDR3 protein: ASSRATSGYEQY
V gene: TRBV4-2; J gene: TRBJ1-2; D gene: .; CDR3 protein: ASSQEPTPYGYT
V gene: TRBV4-1; J gene: TRBJ1-3; D gene: .; CDR3 protein: ASSQGGRISGNTIY
V gene: TRBV10-3; J gene: TRBJ2-7; D gene: TRBD2; CDR3 protein: ATISLAGGSINEQY
V gene: TRBV6-1; J gene: TRBJ1-1; D gene: TRBD1; CDR3 protein: ASWDRTGNMNTEAF
V gene: TRBV7-9; J gene: TRBJ1-1; D gene: .; CDR3 protein: ASSTTGREVAF
V gene: TRBV29-1; J gene: TRBJ1-5; D gene: .; CDR3 protein: SVAEGSNQPQH
V gene: TRBV12-3/TRBV12-4; J gene: TRBJ1-5; D gene: .; CDR3 protein: ASSLAGVQPQH
V gene: TRBV12-3/TRBV12-4; J gene: TRBJ1-1; D gene: .; CDR3 protein: ASTGAQNTEAF
V gene: TRBV7-9; J gene: TRBJ2-3; D gene: .; CDR3 protein: ASSFQSGSTDTQY
V gene: TRBV24-1; J gene: TRBJ2-1; D gene: .; CDR3 protein: ATSDPGAGENEQF
V gene: TRBV23-1; J gene: TRBJ2-2; D gene: .; CDR3 protein: ASRVGPGELF
V gene: TRBV7-8; J gene: TRBJ1-1; D gene: .; CDR3 protein: ASSLVQGSGTEAF
V gene: TRBV3-1; J gene: TRBJ2-3; D gene: TRBD2; CDR3 protein: ASSPAGLAVSRPVDTQY
V gene: TRBV20-1; J gene: TRBJ2-7; D gene: TRBD2; CDR3 protein: SAPGTSGAGQY
V gene: TRBV2; J gene: TRBJ1-1; D gene: .; CDR3 protein: ASGEIMNTEAF
V gene: TRBV11-2; J gene: TRBJ2-1; D gene: TRBD1; CDR3 protein: ASSLARLNRGRYNEQF
V gene: TRBV6-2/TRBV6-3; J gene: TRBJ1-5; D gene: TRBD1; CDR3 protein: ASSYPTGGISGQPQH
V gene: TRBV20-1; J gene: TRBJ1-1; D gene: .; CDR3 protein: SARDRKGYGTEAF
V gene: TRBV7-2; J gene: TRBJ2-7; D gene: .; CDR3 protein: ASREGPTDYEQY
V gene: TRBV12-3/TRBV12-4; J gene: TRBJ1-3; D gene: .; CDR3 protein: ASSLGDFSGNTIY
V gene: TRBV5-1; J gene: TRBJ2-3; D gene: .; CDR3 protein: ASSLQLGTDTQY
V gene: TRBV2; J gene: TRBJ2-1; D gene: TRBD2; CDR3 protein: AITIAGGAYNEQF